This T cell receptor (beta chain) was captured by sequencing in a study of T cells of healthy individuals. A single record per CDR3 protein comes from TCRdb applying MiXCR to the 5' RACE reads. This sample yields 65,000 to 90,000 distinct CDR3 sequences, of which about 4.8% are seen a single time; around 7.6% belongs to the top ten. This clonotype was seen many times. The receptor was derived from a female donor in good health.

CDR3: CASSLQGTGLGQPQHF. CDR3 bases: TGTGCCAGCAGCTTACAGGGGACAGGGTTAGGTCAGCCCCAGCATTTT. The chain recombines TRBV11-2 with TRBJ1-5, with 9 bases aligning to TRBD1. Trimming cost V 2 bases and J 6 bases; bases outside gene matches: 8. The CDR3 has 16 residues. Germline V gene data show CDR1 as SGHAT and CDR2 as FQNNGV. The variable domain in full, with the rest retrieved from reference TRBV11-2 and TRBJ1-5, is EAGVAQSPRYKIIEKRQSVAFWCNPISGHATLYWYQQILGQGPKLLIQFQNNGVVDDSQLPKDRFSAERLKGVDSTLKIQPAKLEDSAVYLCASSLQGTGLGQPQHFGDGTRLSIL.